Listed below are T cell receptor beta chains from one sample, sequenced in a study of response to subunit inactivated influenza vaccine. TCRdb independently ran MiXCR on the RT-PCR reads; one entry per CDR3 protein. This sample carries about 570,000 distinct CDR3 sequences, roughly 12% of them seen once, and the ten largest clones take roughly 11%. This sample was also put to use in a study of T cells expressing NK-cell markers.

The sequences come from PBMCs from blood, collected on the day of vaccination. The receptors here all came from a man aged 50-60 years who received an inactivated influenza vaccine. The CDR3 runs from the conserved cysteine through the conserved F or W. A D gene is named only where the DNA matches it firmly. Clone size is given for some rows only: seen once, a few or many times, or a class if the clone is expanded.

NA	NA	TRBV20-1	TRBJ2-1	TGCAGTGCTTACCGGGACCCCAGGGGCCATGAGCAGTTCTTC	CSAYRDPRGHEQFF
NA	many	TRBV5-1	TRBJ2-5	TGCGCCAGCAGCTTATGGACAACTCAAGAGACCCAGTACTTC	CASSLWTTQETQYF
NA	few	TRBV30	TRBJ1-5	TGTGCCTGGGGAGGAAATAGCAATCAGCCCCAGCATTTT	CAWGGNSNQPQHF
TRBD2	NA	TRBV20-1	TRBJ2-1	TGCAGTGCTAGCCCCGGGACTAGCGGGGGGCGGCGGGCCTACAATGAGCAGTTCTTC	CSASPGTSGGRRAYNEQFF
TRBD1	NA	TRBV2	TRBJ2-7	TGTGCCAGCAGCGCGGACAGGGTTAACTACGAGCAGTACTTC	CASSADRVNYEQYF
NA	NA	TRBV12-3/TRBV12-4	TRBJ2-2	TGTGCCAGCAGACCGGGGCCGGGACAACGCACCGGGGAGCTGTTTTTT	CASRPGPGQRTGELFF
TRBD1	many	TRBV29-1	TRBJ2-6	TGCAGCGCCCTGGGGGACAGGCTCTACTCTGGGGCCAACGTCCTGACTTTC	CSALGDRLYSGANVLTF
TRBD1	few	TRBV7-2	TRBJ1-1	TGTGCCAGCAGCCGCACGGGACAGGTGAACACTGAAGCTTTCTTT	CASSRTGQVNTEAFF
TRBD1	few	TRBV5-1	TRBJ2-1	TGCGCCAGCAGCTTGGCCGCGAGACAGGGTCGTCTCAATGAGCAGTTCTTC	CASSLAARQGRLNEQFF
TRBD1	many	TRBV29-1	TRBJ1-1	TGCAGCGTGTCCGGGACAGGGAGGACTGAAGCTTTCTTT	CSVSGTGRTEAFF
NA	NA	TRBV28	TRBJ2-4	TGTGCCAGCAGTTCGCCCCAGCTAAACAAAAACATTCAGTACTTC	CASSSPQLNKNIQYF
NA	NA	TRBV6-5	TRBJ2-2	TGTGCCAGCAGTTACTCGAATCCCAGCGCGGGCGGGGAGCTGTTTTTT	CASSYSNPSAGGELFF
TRBD1	NA	TRBV11-1	TRBJ2-6	TGTGCCAGCAGCCCAAGGACAGGGGAAGGGGCCGGGGCCAACGTCCTGACTTTC	CASSPRTGEGAGANVLTF
NA	NA	TRBV2	TRBJ2-2	TGTGCCAGCAGTTTTTACCGGACAATAGAGAACACCGGGGAGCTGTTTTTT	CASSFYRTIENTGELFF
TRBD1	few	TRBV5-1	TRBJ2-3	TGCGCCAGCAGCTTTGGACAGGAAGGCACAGATACGCAGTATTTT	CASSFGQEGTDTQYF
NA	few	TRBV15	TRBJ2-7	TGTGCCACCAGCAGAGGAAGGGGATCCTACGAGCAGTACTTC	CATSRGRGSYEQYF
TRBD1	NA	TRBV4-3	TRBJ2-7	TGCGCCAGCAGCCTTGGACAGGGCGAGCAGTACTTC	CASSLGQGEQYF
TRBD2	many	TRBV5-1	TRBJ2-7	TGCGCCAGCAGCTCCGGGACTAGCGGGTCCGCCTACGAGCAGTACTTC	CASSSGTSGSAYEQYF
TRBD1	NA	TRBV20-1	TRBJ2-7	TGCAGTGCTAGGAATCGCCGGACAGGGTTTTTTTCCTACGAGCAGTACTTC	CSARNRRTGFFSYEQYF
TRBD1	NA	TRBV11-2	TRBJ2-3	TGTGCCAGCAGCTCGACAGGGGGCGGGAATACGCAGTATTTT	CASSSTGGGNTQYF
NA	NA	TRBV15	TRBJ2-3	TGTGCCACCAGCAGAGATTTTCTCGCGACTTTGACAGATACGCAGTATTTT	CATSRDFLATLTDTQYF
NA	NA	TRBV12-3/TRBV12-4	TRBJ2-1	TGTGCCAGCAGGGTGGGACCCCGAAGGAATGAGCAGTTCTTC	CASRVGPRRNEQFF
NA	few	TRBV7-2	TRBJ2-1	TGTGCCAGCAGCTCCCCCGACCGATCCTACAATGAGCAGTTCTTC	CASSSPDRSYNEQFF
NA	many	TRBV20-1	TRBJ2-7	TGCAGTGCTGACCCGAACCAGGGCTACGAGCAGTACTTC	CSADPNQGYEQYF
NA	NA	TRBV5-1	TRBJ2-5	TGCGCCAGCAGCTTGGCAACAGCGCACCAAGAGACCCAGTACTTC	CASSLATAHQETQYF